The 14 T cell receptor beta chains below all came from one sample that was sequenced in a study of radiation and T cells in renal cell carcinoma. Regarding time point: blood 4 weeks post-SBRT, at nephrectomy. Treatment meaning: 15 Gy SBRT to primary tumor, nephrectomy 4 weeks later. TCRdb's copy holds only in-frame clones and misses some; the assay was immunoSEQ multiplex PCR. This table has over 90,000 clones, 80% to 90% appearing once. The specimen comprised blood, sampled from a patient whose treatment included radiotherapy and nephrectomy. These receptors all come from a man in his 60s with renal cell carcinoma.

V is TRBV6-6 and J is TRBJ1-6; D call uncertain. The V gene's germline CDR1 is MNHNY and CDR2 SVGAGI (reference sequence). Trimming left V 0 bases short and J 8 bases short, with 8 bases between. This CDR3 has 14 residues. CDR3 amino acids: CASSYSPGDSPLHF. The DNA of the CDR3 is TGTGCCAGCAGTTACTCGCCAGGCGATTCACCCCTCCACTTT.

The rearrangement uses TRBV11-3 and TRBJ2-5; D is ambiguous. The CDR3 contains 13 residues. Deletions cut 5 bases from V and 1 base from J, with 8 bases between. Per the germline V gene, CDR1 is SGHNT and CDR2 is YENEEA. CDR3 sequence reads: CASSRATQETQYF. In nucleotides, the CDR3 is TGTGCCAGCAGCCGCGCCACCCAAGAGACCCAGTACTTC.

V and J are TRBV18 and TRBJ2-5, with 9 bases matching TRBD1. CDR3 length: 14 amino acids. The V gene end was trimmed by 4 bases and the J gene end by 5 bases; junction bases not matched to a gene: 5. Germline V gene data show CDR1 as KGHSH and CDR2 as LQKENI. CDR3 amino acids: CASSLRTGEETQYF. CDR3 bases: TGTGCCAGCTCACTCCGGACAGGGGAGGAGACCCAGTACTTC.

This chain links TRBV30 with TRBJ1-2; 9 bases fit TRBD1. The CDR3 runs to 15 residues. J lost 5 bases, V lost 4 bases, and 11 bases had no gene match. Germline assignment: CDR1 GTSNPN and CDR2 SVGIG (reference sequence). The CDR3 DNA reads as TGTGCCTGGACCCCCCGGGGACAGGGAGGGTATGGCTACACCTTC. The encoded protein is CAWTPRGQGGYGYTF. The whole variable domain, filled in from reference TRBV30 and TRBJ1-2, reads SQTIHQWPATLVQPVGSPLSLECTVEGTSNPNLYWYRQAAGRGLQLLFYSVGIGQISSEVPQNLSASRPQDRQFILSSKKLLLSDSGFYLCAWTPRGQGGYGYTFGSGTRLTVV.

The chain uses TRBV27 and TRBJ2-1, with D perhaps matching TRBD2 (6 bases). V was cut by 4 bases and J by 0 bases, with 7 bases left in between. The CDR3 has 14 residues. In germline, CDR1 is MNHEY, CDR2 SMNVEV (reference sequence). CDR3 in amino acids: CASSWDSSYNEQFF. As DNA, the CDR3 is TGTGCCAGCAGTTGGGACTCCTCCTACAATGAGCAGTTCTTC.

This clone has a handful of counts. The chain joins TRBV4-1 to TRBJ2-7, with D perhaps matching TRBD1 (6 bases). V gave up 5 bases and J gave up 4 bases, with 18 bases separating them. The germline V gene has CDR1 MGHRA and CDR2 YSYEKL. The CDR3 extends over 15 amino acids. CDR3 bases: TGCGCCAGCAGCGAAAAATTCCCAGGGGATTACGAGCAGTACTTC. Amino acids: CASSEKFPGDYEQYF.

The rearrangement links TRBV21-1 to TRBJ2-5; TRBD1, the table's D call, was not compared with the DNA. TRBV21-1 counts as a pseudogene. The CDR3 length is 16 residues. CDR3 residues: CASSKVRQGPRREQYF. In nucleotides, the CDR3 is TGTGCCAGCAGCAAAGTTCGACAGGGGCCGCGTCGGGAGCAGTACTTC.

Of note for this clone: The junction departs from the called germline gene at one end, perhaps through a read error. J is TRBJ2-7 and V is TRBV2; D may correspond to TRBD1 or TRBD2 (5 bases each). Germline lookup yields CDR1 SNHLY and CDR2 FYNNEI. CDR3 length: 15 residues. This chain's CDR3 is CASSPSLDPGTRGDF. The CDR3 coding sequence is TGTGCCAGCAGTCCTTCTCTCGACCCGGGGACCCGCGGAGACTTC.

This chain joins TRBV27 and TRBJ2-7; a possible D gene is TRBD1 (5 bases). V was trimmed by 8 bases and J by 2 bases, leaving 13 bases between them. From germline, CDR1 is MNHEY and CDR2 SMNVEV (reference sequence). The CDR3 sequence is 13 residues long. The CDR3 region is CASSTLDTYEQYF. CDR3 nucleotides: TGTGCCAGCTCAACTTTGGACACCTACGAGCAGTACTTC.

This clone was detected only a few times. The CDR3 sequence: CAISLAENTGELFF. The CDR3 DNA is TGTGCCATCAGTCTAGCGGAGAACACCGGGGAGCTGTTTTTT. V usage is TRBV10-3 and J usage is TRBJ2-2, with 7 bases matching TRBD2. There are 14 residues in the CDR3. J was trimmed by 1 base and V by 5 bases; bases with no gene match: 1. The V gene's germline CDR1 is ENHRY and CDR2 SYGVKD.

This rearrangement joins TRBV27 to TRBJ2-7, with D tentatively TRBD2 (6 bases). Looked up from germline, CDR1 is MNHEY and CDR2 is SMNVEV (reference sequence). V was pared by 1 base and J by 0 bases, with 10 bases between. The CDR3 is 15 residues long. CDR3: CASSLLAGSSYEQYF. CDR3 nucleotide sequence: TGTGCCAGCAGTTTATTGGCGGGGAGCTCCTACGAGCAGTACTTC.

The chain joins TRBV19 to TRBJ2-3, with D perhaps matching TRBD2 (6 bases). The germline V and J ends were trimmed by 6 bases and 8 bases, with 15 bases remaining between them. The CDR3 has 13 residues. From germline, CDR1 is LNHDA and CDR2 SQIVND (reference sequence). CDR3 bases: TGTGCCAGTAGCGAGGGAATAGCGGTTACGCAGTATTTT. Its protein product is CASSEGIAVTQYF.

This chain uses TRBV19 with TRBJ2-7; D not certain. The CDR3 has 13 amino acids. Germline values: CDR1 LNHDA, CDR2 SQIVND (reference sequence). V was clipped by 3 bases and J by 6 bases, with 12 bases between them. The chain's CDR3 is CASSIRSGSEQYF. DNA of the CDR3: TGTGCCAGTAGTATTCGGTCGGGTTCCGAGCAGTACTTC.

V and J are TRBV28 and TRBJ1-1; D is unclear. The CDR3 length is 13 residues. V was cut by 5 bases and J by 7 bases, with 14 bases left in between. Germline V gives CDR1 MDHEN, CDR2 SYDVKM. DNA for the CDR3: TGTGCCAGCAGTCCCCCGCAGACGGTTGAAGCTTTCTTT. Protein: CASSPPQTVEAFF.